Presented here are 11 T cell receptor beta chains from one specimen sequenced in a study of blood T cell repertoires in COVID-19. TCRdb's copy holds only in-frame clones and misses some; the assay was immunoSEQ multiplex PCR. Counted here are 110,000 or so clones, around 84% occurring once; the ten biggest clones make up 10% to 15%. What was sequenced was peripheral blood. These receptors all come from a human donor in a cohort sampled during active COVID-19.

There are a few counts of this clone. The chain is built from TRBV6-2 or TRBV6-3 and TRBJ2-6; 8 bases map to TRBD1. The V segment lost 5 bases and the J segment 0 bases; nucleotides outside the gene matches: 15. This CDR3 is built from 20 residues. CDR1 and CDR2 (germline): MNHEY, SVGEGT. The CDR3 is CASSKLGTGLIYSGANVLTF. DNA for the CDR3: TGTGCCAGCAGTAAACTAGGGACAGGTCTCATATACTCTGGGGCCAACGTCCTGACTTTC.

This chain connects TRBV7-2 to TRBJ1-2; D gene ambiguous. Germline CDR1 reads SGHTA; CDR2 reads FQGNSA. V lost 0 bases, J lost 4 bases, and 6 bases lay in between. The CDR3 is made up of 13 amino acids. The CDR3 DNA reads as TGTGCCAGCAGCTTAGCGCAGATCTATGGCTACACCTTC. It yields the protein CASSLAQIYGYTF.

This sequence joins TRBV27 and TRBJ1-5, with D perhaps TRBD1 (6 bases). The CDR3 spans 16 residues. V gave up 5 bases and J gave up 1 base, with 15 bases separating them. CDR1 MNHEY and CDR2 SMNVEV come from the germline V gene (reference sequence). The CDR3 nucleotides are TGTGCCAGCAGTCCGGGGACAACTCCGAGCAATCAGCCCCAGCATTTT. Translating gives CASSPGTTPSNQPQHF.

This chain uses TRBV6-5 with TRBJ1-2; 9 bases are a match to TRBD1. Germline values: CDR1 MNHEY, CDR2 SVGAGI. The CDR3 extends over 13 amino acids. The CDR3 nucleotides are TGTGCGACCGACGAACAGGGGGCGAGTGGCTACACCTTC. Amino acids: CATDEQGASGYTF.

The chain combines TRBV9 with TRBJ1-5, with a tentative D call TRBD1 (6 bases). CDR3 length: 15 amino acids. The germline V gene encodes CDR1 SGDLS and CDR2 YYNGEE. Trimming removed 3 bases from V and 0 bases from J, with 10 bases in between. Here the CDR3 DNA reads TGTGCCAGCAGCGCACAGGGAAGTAGCAATCAGCCCCAGCATTTT. Residues: CASSAQGSSNQPQHF.

The chain employs TRBV11-3 and TRBJ2-1; tentative D call: TRBD1 (6 bases). CDR1 and CDR2 (germline): SGHNT, YENEEA. The CDR3 is 14 residues long. With 1 base removed from V and 6 bases from J, the gap between germline ends came to 10 bases. The CDR3 DNA is TGTGCCAGCAGCTTAGGTACAGGGCCCAATGAGCAGTTCTTC. Its translation is CASSLGTGPNEQFF.

CDR3 in amino acids: CASSPAGRGYEQYF. CDR3 bases: TGTGCCAGTAGTCCGGCAGGGAGGGGTTACGAGCAGTACTTC. The chain links TRBV19 to TRBJ2-7; 7 bases fit TRBD2. The trim removed 5 bases at V and 4 bases at J, leaving 8 bases unmatched. The CDR3 runs to 14 residues. Germline V gene lookup returns CDR1 LNHDA and CDR2 SQIVND (reference sequence).

This clone was seen more than once but under ten times. The V gene is TRBV18, the J gene TRBJ2-1; TRBD1 matches at 7 bases. J gave up 4 bases and V 2 bases, and 5 bases lay outside the gene matches. The length of the CDR3 is 15 residues. Germline-derived CDR1 and CDR2 are KGHSH and LQKENI. The chain's CDR3 is CASSPETGSYNEQFF. The DNA of the CDR3 is TGTGCCAGCTCACCAGAGACAGGGAGTTACAATGAGCAGTTCTTC.

This chain links TRBV5-6 with TRBJ2-3; 12 positions agree with TRBD2. V shed 2 bases and J 7 bases; nucleotides not matched to a gene: 14. Germline CDR1 reads SGHDT; CDR2 reads YYEEEE. This CDR3 has 18 residues. CDR3 sequence (DNA): TGTGCCAGCAGCTTAGTGTCTAGCGGGGGGGCAAGCATCCATACGCAGTATTTT. Translation gives CASSLVSSGGASIHTQYF.

The sample holds a few counts of this clone. The rearrangement joins TRBV9 to TRBJ1-6; D possibly corresponds to TRBD1 (6 bases). Looked up from germline, CDR1 is SGDLS and CDR2 is YYNGEE. V was pared by 4 bases and J by 10 bases, with 18 bases between. The CDR3 loop spans 15 amino acids. CDR3 in DNA: TGTGCCAGCAGCCCAGATTCAGGGGTGAAGTCACCCCTCCACTTT. Translation: CASSPDSGVKSPLHF.

The V and J genes are TRBV3-1 (or the pseudogene TRBV3-2) and TRBJ2-3, with unresolved D. CDR3 length equals 13 residues. Between the trimmed V and J ends, which lost 3 bases and 2 bases, there was a span of 6 bases. Germline CDR1 is LGHDT and CDR2 is YNNKEL (reference sequence). CDR3 coding DNA: TGTGCCAGCAGCCACCACAACACAGATACGCAGTATTTT. It encodes CASSHHNTDTQYF.